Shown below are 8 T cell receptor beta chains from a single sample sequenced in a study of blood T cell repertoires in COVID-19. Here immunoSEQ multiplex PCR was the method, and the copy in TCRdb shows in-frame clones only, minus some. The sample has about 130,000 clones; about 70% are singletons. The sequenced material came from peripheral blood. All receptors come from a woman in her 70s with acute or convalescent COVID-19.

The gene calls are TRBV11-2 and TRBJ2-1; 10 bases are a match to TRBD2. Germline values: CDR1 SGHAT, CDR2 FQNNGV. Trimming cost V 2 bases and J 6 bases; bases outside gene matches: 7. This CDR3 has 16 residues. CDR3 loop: CASSLTVIAGGNEQFF. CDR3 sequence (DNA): TGTGCCAGCAGCTTAACGGTAATAGCGGGGGGCAATGAGCAGTTCTTC.

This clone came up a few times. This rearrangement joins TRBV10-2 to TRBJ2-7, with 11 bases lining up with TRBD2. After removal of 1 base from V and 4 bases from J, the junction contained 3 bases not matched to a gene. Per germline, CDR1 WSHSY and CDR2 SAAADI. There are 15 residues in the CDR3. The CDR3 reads CASSEFLAGGYEQYF. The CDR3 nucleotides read TGCGCCAGCAGTGAGTTCCTAGCGGGAGGTTACGAGCAGTACTTC.

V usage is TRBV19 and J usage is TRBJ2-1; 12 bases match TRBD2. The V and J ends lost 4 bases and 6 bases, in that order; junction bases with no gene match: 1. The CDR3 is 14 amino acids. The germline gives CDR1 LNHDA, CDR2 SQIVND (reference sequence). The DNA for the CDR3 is TGTGCCAGTAGTAGGACTAGCGGGGTCAATGAGCAGTTCTTC. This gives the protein CASSRTSGVNEQFF. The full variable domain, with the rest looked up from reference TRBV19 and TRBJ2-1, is DGGITQSPKYLFRKEGQNVTLSCEQNLNHDAMYWYRQDPGQGLRLIYYSQIVNDFQKGDIAEGYSVSREKKESFPLTVTSAQKNPTAFYLCASSRTSGVNEQFFGPGTRLTVL.

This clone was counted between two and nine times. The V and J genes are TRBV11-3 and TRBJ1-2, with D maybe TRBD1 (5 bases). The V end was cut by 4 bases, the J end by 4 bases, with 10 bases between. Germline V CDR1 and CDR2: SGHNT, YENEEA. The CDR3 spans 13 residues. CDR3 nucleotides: TGTGCCAGCAGCTCGGGGGTAAGCTATGGCTACACCTTC. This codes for CASSSGVSYGYTF.

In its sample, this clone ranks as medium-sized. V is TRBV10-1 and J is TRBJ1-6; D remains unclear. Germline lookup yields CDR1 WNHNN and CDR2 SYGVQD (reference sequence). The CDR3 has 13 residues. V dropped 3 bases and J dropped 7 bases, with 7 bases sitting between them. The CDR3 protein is CASSDTGNSPLHF. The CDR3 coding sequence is TGCGCCAGCAGTGACACGGGGAATTCACCCCTCCACTTT.

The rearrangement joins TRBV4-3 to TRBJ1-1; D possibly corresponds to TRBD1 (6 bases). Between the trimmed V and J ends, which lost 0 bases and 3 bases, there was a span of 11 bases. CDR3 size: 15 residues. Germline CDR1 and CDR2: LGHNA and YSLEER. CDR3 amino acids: CASSQESRGHTEAFF. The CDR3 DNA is TGCGCCAGCAGCCAAGAATCCAGGGGCCACACTGAAGCTTTCTTT.

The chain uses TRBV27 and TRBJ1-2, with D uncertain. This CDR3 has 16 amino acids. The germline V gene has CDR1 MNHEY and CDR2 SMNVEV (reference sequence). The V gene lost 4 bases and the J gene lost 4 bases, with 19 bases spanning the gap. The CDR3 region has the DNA TGTGCCAGCAGTTCCCCCCGCGGTGAGGGTGGCTATGGCTACACCTTC. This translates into CASSSPRGEGGYGYTF.

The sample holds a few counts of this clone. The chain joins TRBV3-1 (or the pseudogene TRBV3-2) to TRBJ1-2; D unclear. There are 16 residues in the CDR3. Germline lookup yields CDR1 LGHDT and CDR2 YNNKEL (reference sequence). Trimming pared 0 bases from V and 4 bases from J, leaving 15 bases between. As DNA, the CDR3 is TGTGCCAGCAGCCAAGATCCGGAGTCTAGCTTCTATGGCTACACCTTC. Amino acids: CASSQDPESSFYGYTF.